This T cell receptor beta chain was captured in a study of OX40 agonist ivuxolimab in advanced cancers. At the level of the study: Hepatocellular carcinoma, melanoma, renal cell or head and neck cancer occurred in dose-escalation patients. Study results and limitations: Expansion of clones was among the lowest in partial responders at 0.1-3.0 mg/kg. There was clonal expansion of CD4+ and CD8+ blood T cells by week 6 at 0.1 to 3.0 mg/kg.

The sampling schedule covered blood at baseline, cycle 4 day 1, and cycle 7 day 1. The method was immunoSEQ multiplex PCR; TCRdb's version includes in-frame clones alone and lacks a portion of them. The table lists tens of thousands of clones, over 75% of them singletons. This CDR3 comprises 13 residues. V gave up 5 bases and J gave up 8 bases, with 16 bases separating them. Looked up from germline, CDR1 is SNHLY and CDR2 is FYNNEI. This clone has only a few counts. The antigen is unknown. The V and J genes are TRBV2 and TRBJ2-7, with TRBD1 as a possible D gene (6 bases). The sequencing used CD4+ or CD8+ T cells sorted from blood, collected in a trial of the OX40 agonist ivuxolimab. This TCR was sampled from an adult with an advanced solid tumor such as melanoma, head and neck, liver or kidney cancer. CDR3 sequence reads: CASSLTGAGQQYF. CDR3 sequence (DNA): TGTGCCAGCAGTCTGACAGGTGCGGGCCAGCAGTACTTC.